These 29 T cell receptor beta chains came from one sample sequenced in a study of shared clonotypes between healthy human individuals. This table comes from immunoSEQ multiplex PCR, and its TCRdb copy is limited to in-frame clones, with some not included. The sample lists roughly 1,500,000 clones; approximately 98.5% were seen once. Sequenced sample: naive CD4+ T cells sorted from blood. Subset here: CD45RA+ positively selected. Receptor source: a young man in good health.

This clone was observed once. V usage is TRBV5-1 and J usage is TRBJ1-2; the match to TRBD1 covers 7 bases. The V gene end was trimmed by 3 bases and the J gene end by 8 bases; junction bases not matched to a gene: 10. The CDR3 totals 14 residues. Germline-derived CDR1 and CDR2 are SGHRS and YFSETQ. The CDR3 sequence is CASSSGQALRGYTF. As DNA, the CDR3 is TGCGCCAGCAGCTCAGGACAGGCCCTTAGGGGCTACACCTTC.

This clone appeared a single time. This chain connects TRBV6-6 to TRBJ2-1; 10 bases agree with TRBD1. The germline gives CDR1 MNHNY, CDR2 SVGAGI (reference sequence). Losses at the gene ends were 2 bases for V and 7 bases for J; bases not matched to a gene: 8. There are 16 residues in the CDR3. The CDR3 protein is CASSYTPGQGLNEQFF. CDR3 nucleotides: TGTGCCAGCAGTTACACCCCGGGACAGGGGCTTAATGAGCAGTTCTTC.

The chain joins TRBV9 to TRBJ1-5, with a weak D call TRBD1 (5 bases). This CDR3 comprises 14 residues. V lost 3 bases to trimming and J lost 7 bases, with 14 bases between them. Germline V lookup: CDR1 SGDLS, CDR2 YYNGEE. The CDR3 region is CASSGGVGDQPQHF. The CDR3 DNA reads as TGTGCCAGCAGCGGAGGAGTCGGGGACCAGCCCCAGCATTTT. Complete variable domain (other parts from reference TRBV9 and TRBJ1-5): DSGVTQTPKHLITATGQRVTLRCSPRSGDLSVYWYQQSLDQGLQFLIQYYNGEERAKGNILERFSAQQFPDLHSELNLSSLELGDSALYFCASSGGVGDQPQHFGDGTRLSIL.

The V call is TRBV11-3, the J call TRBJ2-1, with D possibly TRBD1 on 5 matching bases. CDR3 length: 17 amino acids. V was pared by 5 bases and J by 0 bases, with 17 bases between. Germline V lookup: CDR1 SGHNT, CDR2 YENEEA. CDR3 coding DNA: TGTGCCAGCAGCCTAAGGACAAAGACTGGCTCCTACAATGAGCAGTTCTTC. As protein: CASSLRTKTGSYNEQFF.

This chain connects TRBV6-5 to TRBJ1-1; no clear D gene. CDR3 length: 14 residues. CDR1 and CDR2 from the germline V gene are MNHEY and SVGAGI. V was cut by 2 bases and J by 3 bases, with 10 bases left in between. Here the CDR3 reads CASSYGNIYTEAFF. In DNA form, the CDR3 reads TGTGCCAGCAGTTACGGGAACATCTACACTGAAGCTTTCTTT.

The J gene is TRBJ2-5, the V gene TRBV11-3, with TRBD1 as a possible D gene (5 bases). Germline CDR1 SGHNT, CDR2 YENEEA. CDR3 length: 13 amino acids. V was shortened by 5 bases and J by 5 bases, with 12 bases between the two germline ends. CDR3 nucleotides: TGTGCCAGCAGCGTCAGGGTTTACGAGACCCAGTACTTC. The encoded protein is CASSVRVYETQYF.

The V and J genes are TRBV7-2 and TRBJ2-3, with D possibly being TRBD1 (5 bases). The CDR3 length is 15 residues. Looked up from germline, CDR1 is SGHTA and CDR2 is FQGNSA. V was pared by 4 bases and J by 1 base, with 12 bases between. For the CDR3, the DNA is TGTGCCAGCAGCTCCTCAGGGATTCGCACAGATACGCAGTATTTT. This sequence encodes CASSSSGIRTDTQYF.

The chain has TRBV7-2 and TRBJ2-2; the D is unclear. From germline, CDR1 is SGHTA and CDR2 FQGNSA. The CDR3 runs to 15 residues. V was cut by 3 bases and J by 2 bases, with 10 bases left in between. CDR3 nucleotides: TGTGCCAGCAGCTTCGGCAGTAGTAACACCGGGGAGCTGTTTTTT. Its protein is CASSFGSSNTGELFF.

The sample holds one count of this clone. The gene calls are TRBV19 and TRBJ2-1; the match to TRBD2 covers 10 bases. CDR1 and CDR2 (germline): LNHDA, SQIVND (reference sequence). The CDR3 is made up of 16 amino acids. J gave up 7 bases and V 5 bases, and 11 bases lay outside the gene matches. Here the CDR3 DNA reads TGTGCCAGTAGTCCCTTCCAGCGGGAGGGCAAGAATGAGCAGTTCTTC. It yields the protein CASSPFQREGKNEQFF.

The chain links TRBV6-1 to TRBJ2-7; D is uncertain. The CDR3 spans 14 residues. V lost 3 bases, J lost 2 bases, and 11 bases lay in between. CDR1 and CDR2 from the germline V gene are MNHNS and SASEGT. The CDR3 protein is CASSDSRATYEQYF. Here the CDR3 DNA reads TGTGCCAGCAGTGATAGCCGGGCAACCTACGAGCAGTACTTC.

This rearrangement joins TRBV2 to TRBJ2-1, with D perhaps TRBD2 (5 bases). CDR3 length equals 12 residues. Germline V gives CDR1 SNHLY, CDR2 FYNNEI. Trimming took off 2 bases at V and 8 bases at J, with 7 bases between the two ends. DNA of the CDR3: TGTGCCAGCAGTGAACAGGACTATGAGCAGTTCTTC. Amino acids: CASSEQDYEQFF.

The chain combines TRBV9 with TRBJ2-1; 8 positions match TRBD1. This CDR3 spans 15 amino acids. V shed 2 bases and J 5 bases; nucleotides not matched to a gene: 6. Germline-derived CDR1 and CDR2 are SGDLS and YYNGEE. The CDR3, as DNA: TGTGCCAGCAGCGTCAGGGGGCGTCCTGACAATGAGCAGTTCTTC. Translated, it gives CASSVRGRPDNEQFF. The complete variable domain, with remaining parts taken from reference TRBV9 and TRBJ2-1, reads DSGVTQTPKHLITATGQRVTLRCSPRSGDLSVYWYQQSLDQGLQFLIQYYNGEERAKGNILERFSAQQFPDLHSELNLSSLELGDSALYFCASSVRGRPDNEQFFGPGTRLTVL.

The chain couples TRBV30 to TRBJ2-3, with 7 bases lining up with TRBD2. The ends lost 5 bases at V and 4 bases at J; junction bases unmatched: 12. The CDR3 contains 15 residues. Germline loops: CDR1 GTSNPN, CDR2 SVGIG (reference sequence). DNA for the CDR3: TGTGCCTGGTCTCCCGGGGGGACGGCTGCAGATACGCAGTATTTT. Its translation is CAWSPGGTAADTQYF.

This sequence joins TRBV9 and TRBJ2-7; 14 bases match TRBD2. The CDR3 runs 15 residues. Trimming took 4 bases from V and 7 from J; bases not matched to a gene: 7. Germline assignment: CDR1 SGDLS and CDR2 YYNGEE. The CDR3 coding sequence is TGTGCCAGCAGCACAGAGGGACTAGCGGGAGTTGAGCAGTACTTC. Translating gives CASSTEGLAGVEQYF.

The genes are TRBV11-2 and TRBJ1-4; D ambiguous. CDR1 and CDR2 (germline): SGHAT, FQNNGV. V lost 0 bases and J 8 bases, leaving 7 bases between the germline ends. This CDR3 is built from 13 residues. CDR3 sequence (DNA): TGTGCCAGCAGCTTAGATCCCACCGAAAAACTGTTTTTT. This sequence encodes CASSLDPTEKLFF.

The CDR3 coding sequence is TGTGCCAGCAGCTCTGGGACTAGCGGGTCCTCCCAAGAGACCCAGTACTTC. Protein: CASSSGTSGSSQETQYF. The rearrangement joins TRBV5-4 to TRBJ2-5, with 12 bases matching TRBD2. CDR3 length: 17 residues. J gave up 1 base and V 3 bases, and 7 bases lay outside the gene matches. Germline assignment: CDR1 SGHNT and CDR2 YYREEE (reference sequence).

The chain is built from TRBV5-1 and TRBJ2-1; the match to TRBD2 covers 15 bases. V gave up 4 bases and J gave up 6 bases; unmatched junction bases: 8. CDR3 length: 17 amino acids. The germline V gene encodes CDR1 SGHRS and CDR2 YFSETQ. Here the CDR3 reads CASSPPRGLAGGNEQFF. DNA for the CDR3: TGCGCCAGCAGCCCTCCCAGGGGACTAGCGGGAGGCAATGAGCAGTTCTTC.

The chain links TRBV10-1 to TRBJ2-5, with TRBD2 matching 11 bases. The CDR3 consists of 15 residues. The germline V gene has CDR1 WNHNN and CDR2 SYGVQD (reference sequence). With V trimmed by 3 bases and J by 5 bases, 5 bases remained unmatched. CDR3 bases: TGCGCCAGCAGTGATACTAGCGGGAGTTGGGAGACCCAGTACTTC. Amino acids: CASSDTSGSWETQYF.

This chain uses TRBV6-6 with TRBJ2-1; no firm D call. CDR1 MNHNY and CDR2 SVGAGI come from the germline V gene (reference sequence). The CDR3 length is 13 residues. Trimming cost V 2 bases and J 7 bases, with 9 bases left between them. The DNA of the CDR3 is TGTGCCAGCAGTTACCCCGGCCGAAATGAGCAGTTCTTC. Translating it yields CASSYPGRNEQFF.

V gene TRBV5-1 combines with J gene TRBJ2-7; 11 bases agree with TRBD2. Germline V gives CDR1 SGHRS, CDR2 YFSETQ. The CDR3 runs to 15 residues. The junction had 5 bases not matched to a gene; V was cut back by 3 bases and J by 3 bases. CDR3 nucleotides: TGCGCCAGCAGCTCTATAGCGGGAGGGGTCTACGAGCAGTACTTC. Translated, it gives CASSSIAGGVYEQYF.

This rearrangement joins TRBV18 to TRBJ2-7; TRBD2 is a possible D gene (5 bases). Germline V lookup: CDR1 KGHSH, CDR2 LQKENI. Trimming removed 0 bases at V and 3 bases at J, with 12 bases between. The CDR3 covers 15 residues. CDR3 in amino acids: CASSPPAGIGYEQYF. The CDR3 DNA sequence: TGTGCCAGCTCACCACCGGCGGGTATCGGCTACGAGCAGTACTTC.

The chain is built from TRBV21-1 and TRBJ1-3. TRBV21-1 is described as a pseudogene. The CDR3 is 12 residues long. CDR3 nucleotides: TGTGCCAGCAGCAACTCTGGAAACACCATATATTTT. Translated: CASSNSGNTIYF.

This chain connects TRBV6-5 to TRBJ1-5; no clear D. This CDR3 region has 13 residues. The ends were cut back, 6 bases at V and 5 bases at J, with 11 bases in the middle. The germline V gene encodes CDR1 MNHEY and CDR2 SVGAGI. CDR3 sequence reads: CASSYDNYQPQHF. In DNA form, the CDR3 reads TGTGCCAGCAGCTACGACAACTATCAGCCCCAGCATTTT.

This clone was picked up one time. This CDR3 is CASSPPGGYFQDTQYF. Written as DNA, the CDR3 is TGTGCCAGCAGTCCCCCGGGGGGCTATTTTCAAGATACGCAGTATTTT. V is TRBV28 and J is TRBJ2-3; D might be TRBD2 (7 bases). The CDR3 runs 16 residues. The V end lost 5 bases, the J end lost 5 bases, and 20 bases lay between the germline ends. Germline CDR1 is MDHEN and CDR2 is SYDVKM.

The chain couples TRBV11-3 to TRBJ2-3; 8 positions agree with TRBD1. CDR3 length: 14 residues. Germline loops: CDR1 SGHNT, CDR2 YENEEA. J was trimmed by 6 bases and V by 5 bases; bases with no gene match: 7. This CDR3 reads CASSRGTGSDTQYF. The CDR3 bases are TGTGCCAGCAGCCGGGGGACAGGATCCGATACGCAGTATTTT.

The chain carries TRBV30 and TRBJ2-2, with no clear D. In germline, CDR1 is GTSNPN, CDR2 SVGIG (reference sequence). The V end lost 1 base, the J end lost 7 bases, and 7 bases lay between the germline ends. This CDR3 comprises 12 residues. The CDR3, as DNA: TGTGCCTGGAGTGGAGCTTTCGGGGAGCTGTTTTTT. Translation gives CAWSGAFGELFF.

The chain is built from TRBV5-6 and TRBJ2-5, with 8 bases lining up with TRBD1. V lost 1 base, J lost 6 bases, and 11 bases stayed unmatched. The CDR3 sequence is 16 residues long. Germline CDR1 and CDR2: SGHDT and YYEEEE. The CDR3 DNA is TGTGCCAGCAGCTTGTTACAGGGGGAGTTTAAAAAGACCCAGTACTTC. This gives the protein CASSLLQGEFKKTQYF.

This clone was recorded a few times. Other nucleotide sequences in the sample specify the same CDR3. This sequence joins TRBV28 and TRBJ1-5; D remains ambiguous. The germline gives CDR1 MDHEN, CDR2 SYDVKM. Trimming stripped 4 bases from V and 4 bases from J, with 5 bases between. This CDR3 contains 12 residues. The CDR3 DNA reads TGTGCCAGCAGTTCTATTAATCAGCCCCAGCATTTT. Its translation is CASSSINQPQHF.

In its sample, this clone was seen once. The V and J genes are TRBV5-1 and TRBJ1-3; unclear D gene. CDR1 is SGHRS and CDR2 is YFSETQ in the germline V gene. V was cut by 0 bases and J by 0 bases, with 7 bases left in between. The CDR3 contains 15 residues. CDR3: CASSLGPSSGNTIYF. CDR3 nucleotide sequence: TGCGCCAGCAGCTTGGGGCCGTCCTCTGGAAACACCATATATTTT.